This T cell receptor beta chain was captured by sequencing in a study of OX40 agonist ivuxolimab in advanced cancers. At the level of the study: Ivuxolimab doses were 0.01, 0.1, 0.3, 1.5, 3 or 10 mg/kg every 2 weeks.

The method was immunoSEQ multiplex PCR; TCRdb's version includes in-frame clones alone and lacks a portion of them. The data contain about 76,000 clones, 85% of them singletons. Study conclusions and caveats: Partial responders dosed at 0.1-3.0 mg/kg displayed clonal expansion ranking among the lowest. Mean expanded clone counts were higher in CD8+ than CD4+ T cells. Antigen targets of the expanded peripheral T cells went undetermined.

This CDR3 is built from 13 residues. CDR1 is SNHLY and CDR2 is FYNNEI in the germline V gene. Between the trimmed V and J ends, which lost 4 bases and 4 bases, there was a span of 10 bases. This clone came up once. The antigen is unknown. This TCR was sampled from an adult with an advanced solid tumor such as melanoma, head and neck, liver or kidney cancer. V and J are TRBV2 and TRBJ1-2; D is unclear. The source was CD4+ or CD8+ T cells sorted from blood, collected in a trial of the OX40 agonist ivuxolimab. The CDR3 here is CASSGAARYGYTF. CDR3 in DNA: TGTGCCAGCAGTGGGGCGGCGCGCTATGGCTACACCTTC.